This T cell receptor (beta chain) was obtained from a study of Graves' ophthalmopathy and Graves' hyperthyroidism. This clonotype turned up a few times. RNA transcripts were the template, and TCR beta CDR3 regions were amplified from them. First-round RT-PCR relied on HTBI primers, and a second-round multiplex PCR came next. MiXCR, applied by TCRdb to the multiplex PCR reads, yields one record per CDR3 protein. The profile shows hundreds of thousands of distinct CDR3 sequences, under 25% of them singletons. The CDR3 extends over 12 amino acids. Germline CDR1 and CDR2: SNHLY and FYNNEI. V lost 6 bases and J 4 bases, leaving 9 bases between the germline ends.

This chain uses TRBV2 with TRBJ1-2; D may be TRBD1 (5 bases). The source material was peripheral blood. The receptor's source is a woman between 18 and 29 years old with stable Graves' hyperthyroidism. In DNA, the CDR3 is TGTGCCAGCAGGGACATGGGCTATGGCTACACCTTC. Translating gives CASRDMGYGYTF.